The entry below describes one T cell receptor (beta chain). Its antigen is unknown. The trim removed 2 bases at V and 6 bases at J, leaving 11 bases unmatched. Per germline, CDR1 MNHNY and CDR2 SVGAGI (reference sequence). The length of the CDR3 is 16 residues. The sample belongs to a study of cytomegalovirus exposure and HLA in healthy donors. Overall study results and limits: Subsequent analysis found a tendency for first-cohort TCR clusters to co-occur within the 120 validation repertoires. Three chains linked to CMV were shown in vitro to be specific for CMV antigens. The study listed 164 cytomegalovirus-associated TCR beta chains. With high specificity and sensitivity, the classifier reportedly diagnosed cytomegalovirus status.

Clones were sequenced by immunoSEQ multiplex PCR, and TCRdb holds only the in-frame ones, with some missing. The table shows 100,000 to 150,000 clones, with approximately 90% occurring only once. This sequence originates from a woman aged 18-29 years in good health and CMV-seronegative. The chain carries TRBV6-6 and TRBJ2-7; 9 positions agree with TRBD2. Sequencing used PBMCs. The CDR3 DNA sequence: TGTGCCAGCAGTTACCCGATAGCGGGAGTACGTCTCGAGCAGTACTTC. Residues: CASSYPIAGVRLEQYF.